The 23 T cell receptor beta chains below were found in one sample sequenced in a study of T cell responses to AZD1222 COVID-19 vaccine. Clones were read by immunoSEQ multiplex PCR, and TCRdb kept only the in-frame ones, dropping some. The table lists 99,000 or so clones, 86% of them singletons. Sequenced here: peripheral blood, sampled 28 days after the second dose of the MenACWY control vaccine. These receptors came from an adult who received the MenACWY meningococcal vaccine as a control.

This sequence joins TRBV4-2 and TRBJ2-1, with 9 bases that match TRBD2. Unmatched junction bases numbered 7, after V lost 1 base and J lost 3 bases. CDR3 length: 17 residues. Germline assignment: CDR1 LGHNA and CDR2 YNFKEQ. The CDR3 coding sequence is TGTGCCAGCAGCCAAGGCGGGCGGGGGGGTAGCTACAATGAGCAGTTCTTC. Translated: CASSQGGRGGSYNEQFF.

The chain is built from TRBV7-9 and TRBJ1-5, with 8 nucleotides matching TRBD1. CDR3 size: 16 residues. From germline, CDR1 is SEHNR and CDR2 FQNEAQ (reference sequence). The V segment lost 4 bases and the J segment 2 bases; nucleotides outside the gene matches: 7. The DNA for the CDR3 is TGTGCCAGCAGCTCGGACAGGGAAGACGGCAATCAGCCCCAGCATTTT. Its translation: CASSSDREDGNQPQHF.

The rearrangement joins TRBV15 to TRBJ2-5, with a tentative D call TRBD2 (5 bases). CDR1 and CDR2 from the germline V gene are LNHNV and YYDKDF (reference sequence). The CDR3 length is 13 residues. Trimming stripped 6 bases from V and 2 bases from J, with 10 bases between. CDR3 residues: CATRRELQETQYF. In nucleotides, the CDR3 is TGTGCCACCAGGAGGGAACTTCAAGAGACCCAGTACTTC. The full variable domain, completed using reference TRBV15 and TRBJ2-5, is DAMVIQNPRYQVTQFGKPVTLSCSQTLNHNVMYWYQQKSSQAPKLLFHYYDKDFNNEADTPDNFQSRRPNTSFCFLDIRSPGLGDTAMYLCATRRELQETQYFGPGTRLLVL.

The chain links TRBV4-2 to TRBJ2-6, with D hard to call. CDR3 length: 17 residues. Germline CDR1 reads LGHNA; CDR2 reads YNFKEQ. Trimming removed 1 base at V and 0 bases at J, with 10 bases between. Here the CDR3 reads CASSQVTASSGANVLTF. The CDR3, as DNA: TGTGCCAGCAGCCAAGTTACGGCCAGCTCTGGGGCCAACGTCCTGACTTTC.

This clone is a singleton in its sample. The chain combines TRBV19 with TRBJ2-7; the D gene is possibly TRBD1 (6 bases). This CDR3 spans 19 amino acids. V was cut by 1 base and J by 1 base, with 23 bases left in between. Germline loops: CDR1 LNHDA, CDR2 SQIVND (reference sequence). The CDR3 nucleotides read TGTGCCAGTAGTATAGGTGGGTTAAAACCGGGACACCAGTCCTACGAGCAGTACTTC. Translated, it gives CASSIGGLKPGHQSYEQYF.

The CDR3 DNA follows: TGTGCCAGCAGTTTGGCCGGTCCCTACGAGCAGTACTTC. Translation: CASSLAGPYEQYF. The chain is built from TRBV28 and TRBJ2-7; D unclear. The V gene lost 3 bases and the J gene lost 2 bases, with 8 bases spanning the gap. From germline, CDR1 is MDHEN and CDR2 SYDVKM. There are 13 residues in the CDR3. Drawing the rest from reference TRBV28 and TRBJ2-7, the complete variable domain is DVKVTQSSRYLVKRTGEKVFLECVQDMDHENMFWYRQDPGLGLRLIYFSYDVKMKEKGDIPEGYSVSREKKERFSLILESASTNQTSMYLCASSLAGPYEQYFGPGTRLTVT.

V and J are TRBV29-1 and TRBJ1-3; 7 nucleotides agree with TRBD1. Per the germline V gene, CDR1 is SQVTM and CDR2 is ANQGSEA. This CDR3 comprises 12 residues. The junction had 3 bases not matched to a gene; V was cut back by 6 bases and J by 4 bases. Here the CDR3 reads CSVVTGGNTIYF. The CDR3 nucleotides are TGCAGCGTGGTGACAGGGGGAAACACCATATATTTT.

There are a few counts of this clone. J is TRBJ1-4 and V is TRBV12-3 or TRBV12-4; no reliable D call. V was pared by 5 bases and J by 14 bases, with 12 bases between. CDR3 length: 11 amino acids. The CDR3 sequence: CASSTPGPLFF. The CDR3 DNA reads TGTGCCAGCAGTACGCCCGGGCCCCTGTTTTTT.

This chain links TRBV6-2 or TRBV6-3 with TRBJ2-3; D possibly corresponds to TRBD1 (6 bases). This CDR3 region has 16 residues. The germline gives CDR1 MNHEY, CDR2 SVGEGT. The V end was cut by 0 bases, the J end by 5 bases, with 15 bases between. The CDR3 here is CASSYSTGMGRDTQYF. DNA of the CDR3: TGTGCCAGCAGTTACTCGACAGGCATGGGGAGAGATACGCAGTATTTT.

The chain carries TRBV30 and TRBJ2-5, with 7 bases fitting TRBD1. With V trimmed by 8 bases and J by 5 bases, 8 bases remained unmatched. This CDR3 contains 12 residues. Germline CDR1 GTSNPN, CDR2 SVGIG (reference sequence). This CDR3 is CAHRGLGETQYF. For the CDR3, the DNA is TGTGCCCACAGGGGCTTGGGGGAGACCCAGTACTTC. Full variable domain (remainder filled in from reference TRBV30 and TRBJ2-5): SQTIHQWPATLVQPVGSPLSLECTVEGTSNPNLYWYRQAAGRGLQLLFYSVGIGQISSEVPQNLSASRPQDRQFILSSKKLLLSDSGFYLCAHRGLGETQYFGPGTRLLVL.

This clone came up once. The CDR3 protein is CASSPAGNYGVEAFF. The CDR3 nucleotides are TGTGCCAGCAGCCCCGCAGGGAACTATGGAGTTGAAGCTTTCTTT. The gene calls are TRBV28 and TRBJ1-1; D may be TRBD1 (5 bases). V was shortened by 6 bases and J by 7 bases, with 21 bases between the two germline ends. CDR1 and CDR2 (germline): MDHEN, SYDVKM. The CDR3 is 15 amino acids.

CDR3 region: CASSPGTGGGYTF. The CDR3 region has the DNA TGCGCCAGCAGCCCCGGGACAGGCGGTGGCTACACCTTC. This chain connects TRBV5-1 to TRBJ1-2; 8 bases are a match to TRBD1. J lost 7 bases, V lost 4 bases, and 6 bases had no gene match. There are 13 residues in the CDR3. Germline-derived CDR1 and CDR2 are SGHRS and YFSETQ.

The rearrangement links TRBV5-1 to TRBJ2-7, with TRBD1 identical over 12 bases. The V gene's germline CDR1 is SGHRS and CDR2 YFSETQ. This CDR3 comprises 14 residues. After removal of 0 bases from V and 6 bases from J, the junction contained 1 base not matched to a gene. As DNA, the CDR3 is TGCGCCAGCAGCTTGGCGGGACAGGGGGCCGAGCAGTACTTC. Its protein product is CASSLAGQGAEQYF.

This clone was counted once. The chain combines TRBV11-1 with TRBJ2-3; TRBD2 matches at 10 bases. CDR1 SGHAT and CDR2 FQDESV come from the germline V gene (reference sequence). The CDR3 sequence is 15 residues long. The V gene end was trimmed by 4 bases and the J gene end by 1 base; junction bases not matched to a gene: 2. For the CDR3, the DNA is TGTGCCAGCAGCTCGCTAGCGGGGGGCACAGATACGCAGTATTTT. Translated: CASSSLAGGTDTQYF. Supplemented by reference TRBV11-1 and TRBJ2-3, the full variable domain reads EAEVAQSPRYKITEKSQAVAFWCDPISGHATLYWYRQILGQGPELLVQFQDESVVDDSQLPKDRFSAERLKGVDSTLKIQPAELGDSAMYLCASSSLAGGTDTQYFGPGTRLTVL.

The chain employs TRBV27 and TRBJ1-4; D is unclear. The CDR3 covers 14 residues. V was pared by 5 bases and J by 7 bases, with 14 bases between. Per germline, CDR1 MNHEY and CDR2 SMNVEV (reference sequence). The chain's CDR3 is CASSPTPRLEKLFF. The CDR3 region has the DNA TGTGCCAGCAGTCCAACCCCCAGGCTTGAAAAACTGTTTTTT. Full variable domain (remainder filled in from reference TRBV27 and TRBJ1-4): EAQVTQNPRYLITVTGKKLTVTCSQNMNHEYMSWYRQDPGLGLRQIYYSMNVEVTDKGDVPEGYKVSRKEKRNFPLILESPSPNQTSLYFCASSPTPRLEKLFFGSGTQLSVL.

The chain is built from TRBV5-1 and TRBJ2-3, with 7 bases identical to TRBD2. The CDR3 is 15 amino acids. Germline V CDR1 and CDR2: SGHRS, YFSETQ. V dropped 0 bases and J dropped 1; count of bases not matched to a gene: 2. The CDR3 here is CASSLGTSGTDTQYF. CDR3 nucleotide sequence: TGCGCCAGCAGCTTGGGTACTAGCGGCACAGATACGCAGTATTTT.

The CDR3 nucleotides read TGCGCCAGCAGCTTGGGAGGGTCGGGTGAAAAACTGTTTTTT. It codes for CASSLGGSGEKLFF. V gene TRBV5-1 combines with J gene TRBJ1-4; D is undetermined. Trimming left V 0 bases short and J 7 bases short, with 10 bases between. The germline gives CDR1 SGHRS, CDR2 YFSETQ. The CDR3 spans 14 residues.

The chain couples TRBV7-9 to TRBJ1-1, with D tentatively TRBD1 (5 bases). V was trimmed by 5 bases and J by 5 bases, leaving 15 bases between them. Germline V gene lookup returns CDR1 SEHNR and CDR2 FQNEAQ (reference sequence). There are 14 residues in the CDR3. As DNA, the CDR3 is TGTGCCAGCAGCGGGACCGCCGGCTGGACTGAAGCTTTCTTT. It translates to CASSGTAGWTEAFF.

This chain connects TRBV19 to TRBJ2-3, with TRBD1 identical over 8 bases. The germline gives CDR1 LNHDA, CDR2 SQIVND (reference sequence). Trimming removed 5 bases from V and 3 bases from J; junction bases left unmatched: 4. This CDR3 region has 14 residues. The CDR3 spells CASSGQGITDTQYF. CDR3 nucleotides: TGTGCCAGTAGTGGACAGGGCATTACAGATACGCAGTATTTT.

J is TRBJ1-1 and V is TRBV9; D unresolved. This CDR3 contains 14 residues. CDR1 is SGDLS, CDR2 YYNGEE, per germline. V was clipped by 0 bases and J by 1 base, with 7 bases between them. The CDR3 here is CASSVEQQNTEAFF. CDR3 sequence (DNA): TGTGCCAGCAGCGTAGAACAGCAGAACACTGAAGCTTTCTTT.

The CDR3 DNA is TGTGCCAGCAGCTTGGGGGGCCGGGGCAGCTCCTCTGGAAACACCATATATTTT. As protein: CASSLGGRGSSSGNTIYF. J is TRBJ1-3 and V is TRBV5-4; TRBD1 might be the D (5 bases). V dropped 0 bases and J dropped 0 bases, with 16 bases sitting between them. CDR1 is SGHNT and CDR2 is YYREEE in the germline V gene (reference sequence). The CDR3 sequence is 18 residues long.

This chain uses TRBV19 with TRBJ1-6; the match to TRBD1 covers 7 bases. The V gene end was trimmed by 5 bases and the J gene end by 9 bases; junction bases not matched to a gene: 16. This CDR3 spans 17 amino acids. Germline CDR1 LNHDA, CDR2 SQIVND (reference sequence). As DNA, the CDR3 is TGTGCCAGTAGTCCCCCCTGGACAGGTAAGGACCCTTCACCCCTCCACTTT. It codes for CASSPPWTGKDPSPLHF.

The chain employs TRBV6-5 and TRBJ1-1; D not certain. The CDR3 is 14 residues long. Germline lookup yields CDR1 MNHEY and CDR2 SVGAGI. The germline V and J ends were trimmed by 7 bases and 0 bases, with 12 bases remaining between them. CDR3 sequence: CASKFRALNTEAFF. In DNA, the CDR3 is TGTGCCAGCAAATTTAGGGCTCTGAACACTGAAGCTTTCTTT.